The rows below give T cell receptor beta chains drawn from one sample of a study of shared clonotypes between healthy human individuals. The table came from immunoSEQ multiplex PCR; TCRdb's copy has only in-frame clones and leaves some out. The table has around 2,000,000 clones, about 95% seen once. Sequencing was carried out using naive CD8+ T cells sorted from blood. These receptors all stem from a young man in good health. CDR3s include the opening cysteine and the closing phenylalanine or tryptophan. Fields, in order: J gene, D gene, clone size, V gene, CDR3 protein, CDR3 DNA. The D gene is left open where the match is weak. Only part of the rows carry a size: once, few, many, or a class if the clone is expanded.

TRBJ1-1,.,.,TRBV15,CATSSAFLDTEAFF,TGTGCCACCAGCAGCGCCTTCCTAGATACTGAAGCTTTCTTT
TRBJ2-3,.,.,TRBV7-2,CASSLGVAIKADTQYF,TGTGCCAGCAGCCTCGGGGTAGCGATAAAGGCAGATACGCAGTATTTT
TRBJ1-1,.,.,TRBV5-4,CASSLFRGSTEAFF,TGTGCCAGCAGCTTGTTCCGGGGAAGCACTGAAGCTTTCTTT
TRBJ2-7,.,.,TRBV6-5,CASSSPGRVPNDEQYF,TGTGCCAGCAGTTCTCCCGGACGGGTACCGAACGACGAGCAGTACTTC
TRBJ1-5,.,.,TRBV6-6,CASSYSSIHSNQPQHF,TGTGCCAGCAGTTACTCGAGCATTCATAGCAATCAGCCCCAGCATTTT
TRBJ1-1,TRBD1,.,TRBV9,CASSAARGQGNTEAFF,TGTGCCAGCAGCGCGGCGCGGGGACAGGGAAACACTGAAGCTTTCTTT
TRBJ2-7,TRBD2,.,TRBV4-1,CASSQDRGGYYEQYF,TGCGCCAGCAGCCAAGACCGGGGGGGCTACTACGAGCAGTACTTC
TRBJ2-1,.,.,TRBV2,CASSDYDASSYNEQFF,TGTGCCAGCAGTGATTACGATGCGAGCTCCTACAATGAGCAGTTCTTC
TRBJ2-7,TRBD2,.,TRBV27,CASSPGLAGGLEQYF,TGTGCCAGCAGTCCGGGACTAGCGGGGGGGTTGGAGCAGTACTTC
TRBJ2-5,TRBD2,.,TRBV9,CASSGWTSGRGETQYF,TGTGCCAGCAGCGGCTGGACTAGCGGGAGAGGAGAGACCCAGTACTTC
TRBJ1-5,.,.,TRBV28,CASTEERLPSNQPQHF,TGTGCCAGCACAGAGGAAAGGCTACCTAGCAATCAGCCCCAGCATTTT
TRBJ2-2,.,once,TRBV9,CASSVGTNTGELFF,TGTGCCAGCAGCGTAGGGACGAACACCGGGGAGCTGTTTTTT
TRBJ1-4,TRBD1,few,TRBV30,CAWSVWDSEAEDLFF,TGTGCCTGGAGTGTATGGGACAGTGAAGCTGAAGATCTGTTTTTT
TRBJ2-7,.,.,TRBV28,CASSLYRVGPYEQYF,TGTGCCAGCAGTTTATATCGAGTGGGTCCCTACGAGCAGTACTTC
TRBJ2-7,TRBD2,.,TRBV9,CASSGPSGGYEQYF,TGTGCCAGCAGCGGTCCTAGCGGGGGCTACGAGCAGTACTTC
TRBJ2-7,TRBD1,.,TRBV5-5,CASSLVYRGHEQYF,TGTGCCAGCAGCTTGGTATACAGGGGCCACGAGCAGTACTTC
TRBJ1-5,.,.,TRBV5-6,CASSLGGAHQPQHF,TGTGCCAGCAGCTTGGGTGGGGCCCATCAGCCCCAGCATTTT
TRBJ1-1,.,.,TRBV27,CASSFGGGGTEAFF,TGTGCCAGCAGTTTTGGGGGGGGAGGCACTGAAGCTTTCTTT
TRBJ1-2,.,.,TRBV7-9,CASSLGSGDLLGYTF,TGTGCCAGCAGCTTAGGGTCAGGGGATCTTCTTGGCTACACCTTC
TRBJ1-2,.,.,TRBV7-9,CASSFYEQAPYGYTF,TGTGCCAGCAGCTTTTACGAACAAGCCCCCTATGGCTACACCTTC
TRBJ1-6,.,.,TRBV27,CASSLYSRSYNSPLHF,TGTGCCAGCAGTTTATACTCTCGCTCCTATAATTCACCCCTCCACTTT
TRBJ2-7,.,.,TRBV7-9,CATEGRERSYEQYF,TGTGCCACCGAAGGGCGCGAGCGCTCCTACGAGCAGTACTTC
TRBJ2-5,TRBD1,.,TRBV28,CASSLSAGGHQETQYF,TGTGCCAGCAGTTTATCGGCAGGGGGCCACCAAGAGACCCAGTACTTC
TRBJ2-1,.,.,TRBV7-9,CASSLGLYEQFF,TGTGCCAGCAGCTTAGGCCTTTATGAGCAGTTCTTC
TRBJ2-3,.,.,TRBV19,CASSRGGGTDTQYF,TGTGCCAGTAGCAGGGGTGGAGGCACAGATACGCAGTATTTT
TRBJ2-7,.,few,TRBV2,CASSPGQIVSYEQYF,TGTGCCAGCAGCCCTGGACAGATCGTCTCCTACGAGCAGTACTTC
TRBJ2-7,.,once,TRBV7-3,CASSPGTATYEQYF,TGTGCCAGCAGCCCGGGGACTGCAACCTACGAGCAGTACTTC
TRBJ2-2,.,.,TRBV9,CASSVGPSGTGELFF,TGTGCCAGCAGCGTAGGCCCCTCAGGAACCGGGGAGCTGTTTTTT
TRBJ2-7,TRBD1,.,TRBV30,CAWSVGQGRSYEQYF,TGTGCCTGGAGTGTTGGACAGGGCAGGTCCTACGAGCAGTACTTC
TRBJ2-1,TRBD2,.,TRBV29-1,CSVPRGGSSYNEQFF,TGCAGCGTCCCCCGTGGCGGGAGCTCCTACAATGAGCAGTTCTTC
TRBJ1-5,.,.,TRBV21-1,CASSKTGSNQPQHF,TGTGCCAGCAGCAAGACAGGCAGCAATCAGCCCCAGCATTTT
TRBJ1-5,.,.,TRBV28,CASGDQPQHF,TGTGCCAGCGGGGATCAGCCCCAGCATTTT
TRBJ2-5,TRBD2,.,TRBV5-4,CASSSLAGEETQYF,TGTGCCAGCAGCTCACTAGCGGGAGAAGAGACCCAGTACTTC
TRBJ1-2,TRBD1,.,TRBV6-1,CASNEQGANYGYTF,TGTGCCAGCAATGAGCAGGGGGCTAACTATGGCTACACCTTC
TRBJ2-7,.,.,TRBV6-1,CASSESQGPYEQYF,TGTGCCAGCAGTGAAAGCCAGGGTCCCTACGAGCAGTACTTC
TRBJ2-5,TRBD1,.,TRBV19,CASSMAAGGLETQYF,TGTGCCAGTAGTATGGCGGCAGGGGGCTTGGAGACCCAGTACTTC
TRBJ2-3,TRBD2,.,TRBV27,CASSSSGGALDTQYF,TGTGCCAGCAGTTCCAGCGGGGGGGCTTTAGATACGCAGTATTTT
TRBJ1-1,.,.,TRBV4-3,CASSPGSPNTEAFF,TGCGCCAGCAGCCCAGGGAGCCCGAACACTGAAGCTTTCTTT
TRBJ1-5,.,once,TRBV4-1,CASSQDGALGGNQPQHF,TGCGCCAGCAGCCAAGATGGAGCGCTTGGGGGAAATCAGCCCCAGCATTTT
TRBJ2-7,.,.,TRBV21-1,CASSKGRDCEQYF,TGTGCCAGCAGCAAAGGGAGGGACTGCGAGCAGTACTTC
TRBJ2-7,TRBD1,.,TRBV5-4,CASSWGDRDYEQYF,TGTGCCAGCAGCTGGGGAGACAGGGATTACGAGCAGTACTTC
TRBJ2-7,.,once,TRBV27,CASSIGAPYEQYF,TGTGCCAGCAGTATCGGGGCACCCTACGAGCAGTACTTC
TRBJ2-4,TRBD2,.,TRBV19,CATNGATSGGSAKNIQYF,TGTGCCACAAACGGAGCAACCAGCGGGGGATCTGCCAAAAACATTCAGTACTTC
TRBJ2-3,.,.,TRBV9,CASSPRTHPDTQYF,TGTGCCAGCAGCCCCCGGACACATCCAGATACGCAGTATTTT
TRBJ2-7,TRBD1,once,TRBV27,CASTGTASYEQYF,TGTGCCAGCACCGGGACAGCCTCCTACGAGCAGTACTTC
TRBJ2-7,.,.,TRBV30,CAWSSGSYEQYF,TGTGCCTGGAGTTCGGGCAGCTACGAGCAGTACTTC
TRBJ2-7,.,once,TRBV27,CASRINSYEQYF,TGTGCCAGCAGAATAAATTCCTACGAGCAGTACTTC
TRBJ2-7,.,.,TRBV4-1,CASSQDLEYEQYF,TGCGCCAGCAGCCAAGATTTGGAGTACGAGCAGTACTTC